A single sample is the source of the 17 T cell receptor beta chains below, sequenced in a study of cytomegalovirus exposure and HLA in healthy donors. The PCR was carried out with 60 Vbeta primers and 13 Jbeta primers. Assay used: immunoSEQ multiplex PCR; TCRdb lists only in-frame clones, some missing. There are roughly 160,000 clones in the sample; approximately 90% occur only once, and more than 0.7% lies in the top ten. Material: PBMCs. These receptors originate from a young woman in good health and CMV-seronegative.

The genes are TRBV19 and TRBJ1-5; perhaps TRBD1 as D (6 bases). The CDR3 loop spans 15 amino acids. V was trimmed by 5 bases and J by 7 bases, leaving 18 bases between them. Germline assignment: CDR1 LNHDA and CDR2 SQIVND (reference sequence). The CDR3 reads CASSPRGGQKQPQHF. CDR3 DNA sequence: TGTGCCAGTAGTCCAAGAGGGGGACAAAAGCAGCCCCAGCATTTT.

The V and J genes are TRBV27 and TRBJ2-5, with D possibly being TRBD2 (6 bases). The J call may not be correct, given that the DNA end is closer to TRBJ2-7. CDR3 length equals 11 residues. CDR1 is MNHEY and CDR2 is SMNVEV in the germline V gene (reference sequence). The CDR3 reads CAAGTAYEQYF. CDR3 DNA: TGTGCCGCAGGGACTGCCTACGAGCAGTACTTC.

The rearrangement links TRBV4-1 to TRBJ2-3, with 10 bases fitting TRBD2. This CDR3 contains 16 residues. The germline CDR1 and CDR2 sequences are MGHRA and YSYEKL. V lost 4 bases to trimming and J lost 6 bases; unmatched junction nucleotides: 10. CDR3 DNA sequence: TGCGCCAGCAGCCCCCGGACTAGCGGAACCGGGGATACGCAGTATTTT. Amino acid sequence: CASSPRTSGTGDTQYF.

The rearrangement uses TRBV6-5 and TRBJ2-7, with 11 bases fitting TRBD2. The ends lost 5 bases at V and 1 base at J; junction bases unmatched: 4. Germline V gives CDR1 MNHEY, CDR2 SVGAGI. The CDR3 has 15 residues. CDR3 region: CASSLGLADSYEQYF. The CDR3 region has the DNA TGTGCCAGCAGTCTGGGACTAGCGGATTCCTACGAGCAGTACTTC.

V gene TRBV2 combines with J gene TRBJ2-5; 10 bases fit TRBD1. The V gene's germline CDR1 is SNHLY and CDR2 FYNNEI. The CDR3 loop spans 15 amino acids. V lost 7 bases and J lost 2; bases outside the gene matches: 7. The DNA of the CDR3 is TGTGCCAGCATGGAACCGGGACAGGGGCAAGAGACCCAGTACTTC. Translating gives CASMEPGQGQETQYF.

The chain has TRBV15 and TRBJ1-1, with 8 positions matching TRBD1. V lost 0 bases, J lost 1 base, and 7 bases stayed unmatched. Germline CDR1 LNHNV, CDR2 YYDKDF (reference sequence). The CDR3 has 17 amino acids. The CDR3 is CATSRDLNQGANTEAFF. The CDR3 coding sequence is TGTGCCACCAGCAGAGATCTTAACCAGGGGGCGAACACTGAAGCTTTCTTT. The whole variable domain, filled in from reference TRBV15 and TRBJ1-1, reads DAMVIQNPRYQVTQFGKPVTLSCSQTLNHNVMYWYQQKSSQAPKLLFHYYDKDFNNEADTPDNFQSRRPNTSFCFLDIRSPGLGDTAMYLCATSRDLNQGANTEAFFGQGTRLTVV.

V is TRBV6-1 and J is TRBJ2-3; TRBD2 might be the D (6 bases). Germline loops: CDR1 MNHNS, CDR2 SASEGT. V was clipped by 2 bases and J by 5 bases, with 14 bases between them. CDR3 length equals 15 residues. This CDR3 is CASSELGGKVDTQYF. CDR3 nucleotides: TGTGCCAGCAGTGAATTGGGGGGTAAAGTAGATACGCAGTATTTT.

The chain employs TRBV5-1 and TRBJ2-5; D gene uncertain. V was clipped by 0 bases and J by 5 bases, with 5 bases between them. Germline lookup yields CDR1 SGHRS and CDR2 YFSETQ. The CDR3 runs to 12 residues. CDR3 sequence (DNA): TGCGCCAGCAGCTTGGGGGCTGAGACCCAGTACTTC. It codes for CASSLGAETQYF.

The chain employs TRBV4-3 and TRBJ1-5; 7 nucleotides match TRBD1. The J segment lost 7 bases and the V segment lost 0 bases, leaving 9 bases of the junction unmatched. In germline, CDR1 is LGHNA, CDR2 YSLEER. The CDR3 length is 16 residues. CDR3 region: CASSQDRRGRWQPQHF. For the CDR3, the DNA is TGCGCCAGCAGCCAAGATCGAAGGGGGCGGTGGCAGCCCCAGCATTTT.

This chain uses TRBV4-2 with TRBJ1-1, with a weak D call TRBD1 (5 bases). From germline, CDR1 is LGHNA and CDR2 YNFKEQ. The CDR3 runs to 14 residues. V was shortened by 0 bases and J by 4 bases, with 9 bases between the two germline ends. CDR3 residues: CASSQDRASTEAFF. In DNA form, the CDR3 reads TGTGCCAGCAGCCAAGACAGGGCCAGCACTGAAGCTTTCTTT.

J is TRBJ2-7 and V is TRBV4-1; 7 nucleotides match TRBD2. The CDR3 consists of 15 residues. Germline V lookup: CDR1 MGHRA, CDR2 YSYEKL. Trimming took 1 base from V and 3 from J; bases not matched to a gene: 6. CDR3 bases: TGCGCCAGCAGCCAAGGCTTTGGGGGGGTCTACGAGCAGTACTTC. This encodes CASSQGFGGVYEQYF.

The chain joins TRBV6-5 to TRBJ1-2; TRBD1 is a possible D gene (5 bases). V gave up 2 bases and J gave up 4 bases, with 14 bases separating them. Germline V gene sequence: CDR1 MNHEY, CDR2 SVGAGI. There are 15 residues in the CDR3. The CDR3 sequence: CASSYRGGGGYGYTF. In DNA form, the CDR3 reads TGTGCCAGCAGTTACCGGGGAGGTGGGGGCTATGGCTACACCTTC.

Notes on this clone: Compared with germline, one end of the junction differs, possibly owing to a read error. V is TRBV7-9 and J is TRBJ2-7; D might be TRBD2 (5 bases). The length of the CDR3 is 13 residues. Germline CDR1 reads SEHNR; CDR2 reads FQNEAQ (reference sequence). The CDR3 DNA reads TGTTCCAGCAGCTTATACTCGGGGTACGAGCAGTACTTC. It encodes CSSSLYSGYEQYF.

The genes are TRBV6-7 and TRBJ2-5, with D possibly being TRBD2 (5 bases). TRBV6-7 is an ORF; its function is uncertain. V lost 8 bases, J lost 3 bases, and 10 bases lay in between. The CDR3 has 12 residues. CDR3 amino acids: CASHRGKETQYF. The CDR3 DNA follows: TGTGCCAGCCATAGAGGGAAAGAGACCCAGTACTTC.

This chain uses TRBV7-6 with TRBJ2-7; 11 bases align to TRBD2. V lost 2 bases to trimming and J lost 3 bases; unmatched junction nucleotides: 3. The CDR3 runs to 15 residues. In germline, CDR1 is SGHVS, CDR2 FNYEAQ. This CDR3 reads CASSLTSGSHYEQYF. The CDR3 region has the DNA TGTGCCAGCAGCTTAACTAGCGGGAGCCACTACGAGCAGTACTTC.

This chain joins TRBV9 and TRBJ2-3; possibly TRBD2 for D (5 bases). Germline CDR1 SGDLS, CDR2 YYNGEE. The CDR3 is 16 residues long. V dropped 0 bases and J dropped 0 bases, with 11 bases sitting between them. The CDR3 spells CASSVGSGDSTDTQYF. CDR3 sequence (DNA): TGTGCCAGCAGCGTAGGGAGCGGCGATAGCACAGATACGCAGTATTTT.

CDR3 nucleotides: TGTGCCAGTCAACGAGGAGATGGCTACACCTTC. It translates to CASQRGDGYTF. This chain joins TRBV6-1 and TRBJ1-2; D gene ambiguous. V lost 9 bases and J 6 bases, leaving 11 bases between the germline ends. Germline loops: CDR1 MNHNS, CDR2 SASEGT. This CDR3 region has 11 residues.